The 26 T cell receptor beta chains listed next were all sequenced from one sample in a study of T cells in Graves' hyperthyroidism and ophthalmopathy. From RNA transcripts, TCR beta CDR3 regions were amplified. During a first-round RT-PCR of the TCR CDR3, the HTBI primer set was used. Via MiXCR, TCRdb re-called the multiplex PCR reads, giving one row per CDR3 protein. This sample has 350,000 to 400,000 distinct CDR3 sequences, with about 19% found just once. The sequenced material came from blood. These receptors were obtained from a woman in her late teens or twenties with Graves' hyperthyroidism.

This clonotype appeared a few times. J is TRBJ1-6 and V is TRBV12-3 or TRBV12-4; 8 nucleotides match TRBD1. The CDR3 covers 14 residues. With 5 bases clipped from V and 6 bases from J, the junction kept 3 bases outside the gene matches. The CDR3 loop reads CASSGQGPNSPLHF. Here the CDR3 DNA reads TGTGCCAGCAGTGGACAGGGTCCTAATTCACCCCTCCACTTT.

This clonotype was detected only a few times. The chain uses TRBV7-3 and TRBJ2-2; D is unclear. The V end lost 1 base, the J end lost 2 bases, and 17 bases lay between the germline ends. The CDR3 loop spans 18 amino acids. Per the germline V gene, CDR1 is SGHTA and CDR2 is FQGTGA. The CDR3 DNA follows: TGTGCCAGCAGCTTAATGCCTTTTGGGCAGAAAAACACCGGGGAGCTGTTTTTT. Its translation: CASSLMPFGQKNTGELFF.

This clonotype was observed at least ten times. The CDR3 here is CASSGGQGKEPQHF. CDR3 bases: TGTGCCAGCAGTGGCGGACAGGGAAAAGAGCCCCAGCATTTT. This chain links TRBV2 with TRBJ1-5; 8 nucleotides agree with TRBD1. Germline trimming cut 4 bases from V and 8 bases from J; bases unmatched to any gene: 7. This CDR3 is 14 amino acids long. Germline CDR1 reads SNHLY; CDR2 reads FYNNEI.

This clonotype was counted many times. This rearrangement joins TRBV6-5 to TRBJ1-1; possibly TRBD1 for D (6 bases). CDR3 length: 16 residues. Trimming took 2 bases from V and 6 from J, leaving 19 bases between them. Per germline, CDR1 MNHEY and CDR2 SVGAGI. CDR3 amino acids: CASSYRLGGRTAEAFF. CDR3 sequence (DNA): TGTGCCAGCAGTTACCGCTTGGGGGGGCGCACCGCTGAAGCTTTCTTT.

This clonotype was seen at least ten times. The chain is built from TRBV10-1 and TRBJ1-5; TRBD1 matches at 8 bases. The CDR3 length is 22 residues. V trimming: 3 bases; J trimming: 2 bases; junction bases outside the gene matches: 24. The germline gives CDR1 WNHNN, CDR2 SYGVQD (reference sequence). Here the CDR3 reads CASSESVPGRVDREVGNQPQHF. In DNA, the CDR3 is TGCGCCAGCAGTGAATCCGTTCCCGGTCGGGTGGACAGGGAAGTTGGCAATCAGCCCCAGCATTTT.

This clonotype showed up many times. This sequence joins TRBV20-1 and TRBJ2-5, with D unclear. Germline-derived CDR1 and CDR2 are DFQATT and SNEGSKA (reference sequence). The CDR3 contains 12 residues. V was pared by 5 bases and J by 5 bases, with 12 bases between. The CDR3 sequence is CSALTSGETQYF. DNA of the CDR3: TGCAGTGCTTTGACTTCTGGGGAGACCCAGTACTTC.

Only a few counts were recorded for this clonotype. The J gene is TRBJ1-1, the V gene TRBV11-2, with 8 bases matching TRBD1. The CDR3 has 15 residues. Unmatched junction bases numbered 16, after V lost 5 bases and J lost 11 bases. CDR1 and CDR2 from the germline V gene are SGHAT and FQNNGV. CDR3 protein: CASSPPLGRGRWAFF. CDR3 nucleotides: TGTGCCAGCAGCCCCCCCCTGGGCAGGGGGCGTTGGGCTTTCTTT. The full variable domain, its missing parts supplied by reference TRBV11-2 and TRBJ1-1, is EAGVAQSPRYKIIEKRQSVAFWCNPISGHATLYWYQQILGQGPKLLIQFQNNGVVDDSQLPKDRFSAERLKGVDSTLKIQPAKLEDSAVYLCASSPPLGRGRWAFFGQGTRLTVV.

This clonotype has at least ten counts. This chain joins TRBV10-3 and TRBJ1-1; no clear D. V shed 4 bases and J shed 7 bases, with 13 bases lying between them. Germline V gene sequence: CDR1 ENHRY, CDR2 SYGVKD. The length of the CDR3 is 13 residues. Written as DNA, the CDR3 is TGTGCCATCAGTGCGGCGGATTCCCATGAAGCTTTCTTT. Protein: CAISAADSHEAFF.

Many counts were recorded for this clonotype. The chain couples TRBV10-3 to TRBJ2-7; 7 bases agree with TRBD2. Germline assignment: CDR1 ENHRY and CDR2 SYGVKD. With V trimmed by 3 bases and J by 0 bases, 8 bases remained unmatched. This CDR3 spans 16 amino acids. In nucleotides, the CDR3 is TGTGCCATCAGTGACCTGGCGGGGGAGAGCTCCTACGAGCAGTACTTC. This gives the protein CAISDLAGESSYEQYF.

This clonotype was observed at least ten times. CDR3 amino acids: CASARVRGSRTEAFF. CDR3 nucleotide sequence: TGTGCCAGCGCCAGGGTTAGGGGGTCGAGGACTGAAGCTTTCTTT. The V gene is TRBV27, the J gene TRBJ1-1; a possible D gene is TRBD1 (6 bases). Germline values: CDR1 MNHEY, CDR2 SMNVEV (reference sequence). The V end was cut by 8 bases, the J end by 5 bases, with 21 bases between. The CDR3 spans 15 residues.

This clonotype occurred many times. V gene TRBV12-3 or TRBV12-4 combines with J gene TRBJ2-7; D uncertain. Trimming pared 4 bases from V and 2 bases from J, leaving 12 bases between. The CDR3 has 14 amino acids. This chain's CDR3 is CASSSVVRTYEQYF. Written as DNA, the CDR3 is TGTGCCAGCAGTTCTGTTGTGAGAACCTACGAGCAGTACTTC.

This clonotype was seen ten or more times. The chain couples TRBV28 to TRBJ1-2, with TRBD1 as a possible D gene (6 bases). V was shortened by 8 bases and J by 6 bases, with 19 bases between the two germline ends. The CDR3 has 14 residues. CDR1 MDHEN and CDR2 SYDVKM come from the germline V gene. CDR3 region: CASGRGVFGNGYTF. The CDR3 nucleotides are TGTGCCAGCGGCAGGGGAGTTTTCGGAAATGGCTACACCTTC.

This chain joins TRBV7-8 and TRBJ2-5, with TRBD2 identical over 13 bases. This CDR3 has 15 amino acids. Germline CDR1 and CDR2: SGHVS and FQNEAQ. With 5 bases clipped from V and 4 bases from J, the junction kept 4 bases outside the gene matches. The chain's CDR3 is CASSRLAGGAETQYF. CDR3 bases: TGTGCCAGCAGCCGACTAGCGGGGGGTGCAGAGACCCAGTACTTC. The full variable domain, its missing parts supplied by reference TRBV7-8 and TRBJ2-5, is GAGVSQSPRYKVAKRGQDVALRCDPISGHVSLFWYQQALGQGPEFLTYFQNEAQLDKSGLPSDRFFAERPEGSVSTLKIQRTQQEDSAVYLCASSRLAGGAETQYFGPGTRLLVL.

This clonotype was seen repeatedly, ten times or more. The genes are TRBV27 and TRBJ1-5, with 9 bases identical to TRBD1. Germline assignment: CDR1 MNHEY and CDR2 SMNVEV (reference sequence). V gave up 0 bases and J gave up 7 bases; unmatched junction bases: 7. The CDR3 is 16 amino acids. The CDR3 protein is CASSLSPGDRDQPQHF. In DNA, the CDR3 is TGTGCCAGCAGTTTATCCCCGGGGGACAGGGACCAGCCCCAGCATTTT.

In this sample, this clonotype turned up many times. V usage is TRBV5-1 and J usage is TRBJ2-5, with 12 bases fitting TRBD2. The CDR3 length is 16 residues. The germline CDR1 and CDR2 sequences are SGHRS and YFSETQ. The J segment lost 2 bases and the V segment lost 0 bases, leaving 2 bases of the junction unmatched. The DNA for the CDR3 is TGCGCCAGCAGCTTGGGACTAGCGGGGGCACAAGAGACCCAGTACTTC. Translation: CASSLGLAGAQETQYF.

This clonotype was seen many times. The genes are TRBV19 and TRBJ1-5; D remains ambiguous. Germline V gene sequence: CDR1 LNHDA, CDR2 SQIVND (reference sequence). Between the trimmed V and J ends, which lost 5 bases and 0 bases, there was a span of 11 bases. The CDR3 runs to 15 residues. CDR3 in DNA: TGTGCCAGTAGTTTAGGAGCCTATAGCAATCAGCCCCAGCATTTT. It encodes CASSLGAYSNQPQHF.

This clonotype was counted ten times or more. This rearrangement joins TRBV6-4 to TRBJ1-5; weak D call: TRBD1 (5 bases). This CDR3 is built from 16 residues. Germline V CDR1 and CDR2: MRHNA, SNTAGT. V lost 4 bases to trimming and J lost 1 base, with 14 bases between them. CDR3 in amino acids: CASSAVRGRSNQPQHF. As DNA, the CDR3 is TGTGCCAGCAGTGCGGTGAGGGGAAGAAGCAATCAGCCCCAGCATTTT.

This clonotype was seen ten or more times. The rearrangement joins TRBV20-1 to TRBJ1-2; no firm D call. Trimming took 5 bases from V and 2 from J, leaving 9 bases between them. Germline assignment: CDR1 DFQATT and CDR2 SNEGSKA (reference sequence). This CDR3 comprises 12 residues. The CDR3 here is CSASDGNYGYTF. Here the CDR3 DNA reads TGCAGTGCTTCGGACGGGAACTATGGCTACACCTTC.

This clonotype was detected ten times or more. This chain links TRBV5-6 with TRBJ2-7; 7 nucleotides agree with TRBD2. The length of the CDR3 is 16 residues. Losses at the gene ends were 4 bases for V and 2 bases for J; bases not matched to a gene: 12. Per germline, CDR1 SGHDT and CDR2 YYEEEE. The CDR3 DNA reads as TGTGCCAGCAGCCTACCGGGAGGACCTGTTACCTACGAGCAGTACTTC. Protein product: CASSLPGGPVTYEQYF.

This clonotype was observed many times. The V gene is TRBV7-2, the J gene TRBJ2-5, with 8 positions matching TRBD2. This CDR3 contains 18 residues. The V segment lost 7 bases and the J segment 2 bases; nucleotides outside the gene matches: 18. Germline V gene lookup returns CDR1 SGHTA and CDR2 FQGNSA. This CDR3 is CASIPGGLGPRGQETQYF. As DNA, the CDR3 is TGTGCCAGCATTCCGGGAGGGCTGGGACCACGGGGACAAGAGACCCAGTACTTC.

This clonotype has a count of ten or more. The V gene is TRBV4-1, the J gene TRBJ2-7, with D perhaps matching TRBD1 (6 bases). This CDR3 contains 14 residues. The V and J ends lost 5 bases and 0 bases respectively, with 11 bases between them. CDR1 and CDR2 (germline): MGHRA, YSYEKL. The CDR3 DNA is TGCGCCAGCAGCGGTGACAGGTTCTCCTACGAGCAGTACTTC. Translating gives CASSGDRFSYEQYF.

This clonotype has ten or more counts. The chain couples TRBV6-5 to TRBJ1-1; the match to TRBD1 covers 7 bases. Germline V lookup: CDR1 MNHEY, CDR2 SVGAGI. This CDR3 region has 14 residues. V lost 5 bases and J lost 0; bases outside the gene matches: 3. The CDR3 DNA is TGTGCCAGCAGTCTACAGGGGCTGAACACTGAAGCTTTCTTT. Translated: CASSLQGLNTEAFF.

This clonotype came up a few times. The chain's CDR3 is CASREDTQLDIQYF. CDR3 bases: TGTGCCAGCAGAGAGGACACTCAGCTCGACATTCAGTACTTC. This rearrangement joins TRBV2 to TRBJ2-4; D perhaps matches TRBD1 (5 bases). Germline V lookup: CDR1 SNHLY, CDR2 FYNNEI. The CDR3 extends over 14 amino acids. The V end lost 6 bases, the J end lost 8 bases, and 17 bases lay between the germline ends.

This clonotype has just a few counts. The CDR3 is CASSLVAGATEAFF. The CDR3 coding sequence is TGCGCCAGCAGCTTGGTAGCGGGGGCCACTGAAGCTTTCTTT. The chain carries TRBV5-1 and TRBJ1-1; weak D call: TRBD1 (6 bases). This CDR3 region has 14 residues. Germline-derived CDR1 and CDR2 are SGHRS and YFSETQ. V lost 0 bases and J lost 4, with 10 bases in between.

V gene TRBV6-1 combines with J gene TRBJ2-7; D not certain. CDR3 length: 12 residues. V gave up 8 bases and J gave up 5 bases, with 13 bases separating them. Looked up from germline, CDR1 is MNHNS and CDR2 is SASEGT. The CDR3 loop reads CASATYRHEQYF. In DNA, the CDR3 is TGTGCCAGCGCTACCTACCGCCACGAGCAGTACTTC.

This clonotype was observed many times. The chain employs TRBV10-3 and TRBJ2-2; 8 nucleotides agree with TRBD1. Germline V lookup: CDR1 ENHRY, CDR2 SYGVKD. V shed 2 bases, J shed 5 bases, and the junction held 4 bases outside the gene matches. The CDR3 is 15 amino acids. This CDR3 is CAISERQGSTGELFF. The CDR3 region has the DNA TGTGCCATCAGTGAGCGACAGGGGAGTACCGGGGAGCTGTTTTTT.